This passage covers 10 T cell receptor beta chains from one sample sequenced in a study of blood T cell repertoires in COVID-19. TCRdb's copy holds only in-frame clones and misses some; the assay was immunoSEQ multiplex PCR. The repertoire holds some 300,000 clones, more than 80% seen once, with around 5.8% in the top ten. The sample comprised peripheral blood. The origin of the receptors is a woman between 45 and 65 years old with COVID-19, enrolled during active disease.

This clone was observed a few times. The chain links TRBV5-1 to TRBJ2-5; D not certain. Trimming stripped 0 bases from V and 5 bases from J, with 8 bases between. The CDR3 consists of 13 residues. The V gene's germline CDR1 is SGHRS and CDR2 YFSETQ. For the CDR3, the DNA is TGCGCCAGCAGCTTGGCAGGTTACGAGACCCAGTACTTC. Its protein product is CASSLAGYETQYF. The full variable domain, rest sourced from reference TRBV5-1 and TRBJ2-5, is KAGVTQTPRYLIKTRGQQVTLSCSPISGHRSVSWYQQTPGQGLQFLFEYFSETQRNKGNFPGRFSGRQFSNSRSEMNVSTLELGDSALYLCASSLAGYETQYFGPGTRLLVL.

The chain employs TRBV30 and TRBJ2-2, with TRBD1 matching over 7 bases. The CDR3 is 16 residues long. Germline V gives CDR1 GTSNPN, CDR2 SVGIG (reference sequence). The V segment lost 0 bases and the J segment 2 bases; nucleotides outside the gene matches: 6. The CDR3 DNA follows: TGTGCCTGGAGTGTACTAGGGGGCCCAAACACCGGGGAGCTGTTTTTT. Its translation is CAWSVLGGPNTGELFF.

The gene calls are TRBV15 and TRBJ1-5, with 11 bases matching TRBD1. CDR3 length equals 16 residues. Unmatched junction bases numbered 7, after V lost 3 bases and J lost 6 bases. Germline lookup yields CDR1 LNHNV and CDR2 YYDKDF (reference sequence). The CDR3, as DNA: TGTGCCACCAGCAGGGGGGACAGGGGGTATGGTCAGCCCCAGCATTTT. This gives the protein CATSRGDRGYGQPQHF.

This chain's CDR3 is CASRSTSGQETQYF. The CDR3 DNA is TGTGCCAGCAGGAGTACTAGCGGACAAGAGACCCAGTACTTC. The chain employs TRBV6-5 and TRBJ2-5; 8 bases map to TRBD2. CDR1 and CDR2 (germline): MNHEY, SVGAGI. This CDR3 is built from 14 residues. J gave up 2 bases and V 6 bases, and 5 bases lay outside the gene matches.

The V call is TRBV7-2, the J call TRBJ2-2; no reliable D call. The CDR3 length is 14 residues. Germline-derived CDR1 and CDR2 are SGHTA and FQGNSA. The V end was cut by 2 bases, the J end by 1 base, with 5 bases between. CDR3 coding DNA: TGTGCCAGCAGCTTAAACGGGAACACCGGGGAGCTGTTTTTT. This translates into CASSLNGNTGELFF.

For the CDR3, the DNA is TGTGCCAGCAGCTTAGGTCCAGGGAGCAATCAGCCCCAGCATTTT. This translates into CASSLGPGSNQPQHF. This chain joins TRBV7-2 and TRBJ1-5; perhaps TRBD1 as D (5 bases). Per the germline V gene, CDR1 is SGHTA and CDR2 is FQGNSA. V shed 1 base and J shed 1 base, with 8 bases lying between them. This CDR3 comprises 15 residues.

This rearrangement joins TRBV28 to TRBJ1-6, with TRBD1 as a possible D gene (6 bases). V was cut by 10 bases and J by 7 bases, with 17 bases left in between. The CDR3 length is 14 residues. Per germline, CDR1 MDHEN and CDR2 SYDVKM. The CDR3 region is CATLIGQTNSPLHF. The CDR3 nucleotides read TGTGCCACCCTTATAGGACAGACAAATTCACCCCTCCACTTT.

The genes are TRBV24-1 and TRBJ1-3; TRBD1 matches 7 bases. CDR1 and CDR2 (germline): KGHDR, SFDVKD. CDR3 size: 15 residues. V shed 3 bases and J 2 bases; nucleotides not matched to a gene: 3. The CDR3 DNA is TGTGCCACCAGTGATCCCGGGACAGCTGGAAACACCATATATTTT. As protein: CATSDPGTAGNTIYF.

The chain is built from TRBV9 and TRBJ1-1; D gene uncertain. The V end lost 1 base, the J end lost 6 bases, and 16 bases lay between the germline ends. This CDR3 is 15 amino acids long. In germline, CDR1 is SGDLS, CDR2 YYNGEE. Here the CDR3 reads CASSVLDSKAAEAFF. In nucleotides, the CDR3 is TGTGCCAGCAGCGTACTGGACTCAAAGGCAGCTGAAGCTTTCTTT.

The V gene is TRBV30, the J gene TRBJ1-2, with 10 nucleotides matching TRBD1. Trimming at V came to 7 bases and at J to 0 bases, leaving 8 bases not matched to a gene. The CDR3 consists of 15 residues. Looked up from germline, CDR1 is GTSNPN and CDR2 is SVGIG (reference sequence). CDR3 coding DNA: TGTGCCTCCCGGGACAGGGGCCACTCTAACTATGGCTACACCTTC. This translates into CASRDRGHSNYGYTF. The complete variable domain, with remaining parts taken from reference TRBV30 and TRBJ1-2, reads SQTIHQWPATLVQPVGSPLSLECTVEGTSNPNLYWYRQAAGRGLQLLFYSVGIGQISSEVPQNLSASRPQDRQFILSSKKLLLSDSGFYLCASRDRGHSNYGYTFGSGTRLTVV.